The clone carrying this TCR beta chain was observed many times. These data are taken from a study of early T cells in non-severe SARS-CoV-2 infection. Unique molecular identifier tags were affixed to discrete cDNA molecules. TCRdb re-called the 5' RACE reads through MiXCR, storing one row per CDR3 protein. Found here are 55,000 to 65,000 distinct CDR3 sequences, 8.5% to 10% of them singletons; the top ten hold around 8.6%. Germline CDR1 LGHDT, CDR2 YNNKEL (reference sequence). Trimming took 5 bases from V and 4 from J; bases not matched to a gene: 3. The length of the CDR3 is 13 residues. The TCR originated in an adult who was a healthcare worker with PCR-confirmed SARS-CoV-2 infection or an uninfected control (not recorded which). This chain uses TRBV3-1 with TRBJ2-7; 9 bases are a match to TRBD2. Sequenced input: whole blood. CDR3 region: CASSGLAKYEQYF. The CDR3 nucleotides read TGTGCCAGCAGCGGACTAGCGAAGTACGAGCAGTACTTC.